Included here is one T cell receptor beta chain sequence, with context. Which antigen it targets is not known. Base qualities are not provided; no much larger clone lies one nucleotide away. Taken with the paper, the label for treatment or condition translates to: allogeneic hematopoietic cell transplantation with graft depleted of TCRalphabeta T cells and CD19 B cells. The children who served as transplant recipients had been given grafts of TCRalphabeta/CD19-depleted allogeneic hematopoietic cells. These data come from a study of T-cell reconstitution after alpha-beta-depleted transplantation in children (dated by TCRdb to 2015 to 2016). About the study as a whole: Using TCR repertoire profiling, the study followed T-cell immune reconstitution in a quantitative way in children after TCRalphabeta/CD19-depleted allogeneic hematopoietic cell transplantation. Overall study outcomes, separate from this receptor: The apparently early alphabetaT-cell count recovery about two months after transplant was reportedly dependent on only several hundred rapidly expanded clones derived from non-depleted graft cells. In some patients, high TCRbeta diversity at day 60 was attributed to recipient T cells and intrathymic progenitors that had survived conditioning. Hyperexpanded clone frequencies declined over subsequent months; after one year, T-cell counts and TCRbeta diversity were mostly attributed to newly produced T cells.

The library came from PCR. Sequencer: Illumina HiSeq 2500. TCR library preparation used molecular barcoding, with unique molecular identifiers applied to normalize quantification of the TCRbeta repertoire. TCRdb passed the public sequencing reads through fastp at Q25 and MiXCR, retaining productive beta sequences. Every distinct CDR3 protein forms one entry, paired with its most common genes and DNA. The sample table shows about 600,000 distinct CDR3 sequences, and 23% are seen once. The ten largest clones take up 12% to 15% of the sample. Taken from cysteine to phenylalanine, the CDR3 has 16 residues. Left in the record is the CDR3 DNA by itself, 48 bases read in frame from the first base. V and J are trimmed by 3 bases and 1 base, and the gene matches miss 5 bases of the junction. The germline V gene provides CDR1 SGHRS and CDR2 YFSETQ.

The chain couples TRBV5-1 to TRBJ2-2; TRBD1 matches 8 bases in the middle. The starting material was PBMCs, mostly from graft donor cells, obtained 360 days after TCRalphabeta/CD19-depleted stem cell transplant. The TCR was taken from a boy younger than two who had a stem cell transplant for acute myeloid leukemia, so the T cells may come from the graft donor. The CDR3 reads CASSSRGLWNTGELFF. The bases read TGCGCCAGCAGCTCCAGGGGGCTCTGGAACACCGGGGAGCTGTTTTTT.